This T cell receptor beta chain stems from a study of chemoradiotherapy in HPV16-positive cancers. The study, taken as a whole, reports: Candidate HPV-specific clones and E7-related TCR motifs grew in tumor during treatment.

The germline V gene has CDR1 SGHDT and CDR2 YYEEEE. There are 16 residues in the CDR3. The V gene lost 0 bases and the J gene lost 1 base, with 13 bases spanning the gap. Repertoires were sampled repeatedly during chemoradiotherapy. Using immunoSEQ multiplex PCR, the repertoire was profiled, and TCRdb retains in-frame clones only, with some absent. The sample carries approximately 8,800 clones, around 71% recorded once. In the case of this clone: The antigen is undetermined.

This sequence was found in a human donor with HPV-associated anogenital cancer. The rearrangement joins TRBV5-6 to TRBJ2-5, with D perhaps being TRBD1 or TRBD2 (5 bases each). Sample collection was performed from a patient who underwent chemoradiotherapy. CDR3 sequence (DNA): TGTGCCAGCAGCTTGGGGGGACCAAGTTTCCAAGAGACCCAGTACTTC. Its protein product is CASSLGGPSFQETQYF.